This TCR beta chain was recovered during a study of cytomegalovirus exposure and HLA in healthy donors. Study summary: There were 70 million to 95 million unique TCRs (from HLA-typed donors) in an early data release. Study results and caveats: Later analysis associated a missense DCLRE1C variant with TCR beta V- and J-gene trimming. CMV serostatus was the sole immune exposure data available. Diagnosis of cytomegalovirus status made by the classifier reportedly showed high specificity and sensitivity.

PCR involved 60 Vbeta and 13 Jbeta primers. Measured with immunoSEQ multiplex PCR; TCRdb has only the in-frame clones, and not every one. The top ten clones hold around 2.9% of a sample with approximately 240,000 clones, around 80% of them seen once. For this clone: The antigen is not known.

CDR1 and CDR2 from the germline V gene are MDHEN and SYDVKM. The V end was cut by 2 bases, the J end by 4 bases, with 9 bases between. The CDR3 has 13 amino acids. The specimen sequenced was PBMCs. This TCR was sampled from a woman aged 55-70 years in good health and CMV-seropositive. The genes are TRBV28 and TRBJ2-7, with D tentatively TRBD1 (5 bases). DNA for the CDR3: TGTGCCAGCAGTTTAGCTAGACAGTACGAGCAGTACTTC. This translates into CASSLARQYEQYF.